Below are 20 T cell receptor beta chains sequenced from a single sample in a study of Tregs in tolerant kidney transplant recipients. Sequencing used immunoSEQ multiplex PCR; TCRdb keeps in-frame clones, though not all of them. The repertoire holds around 98,000 clones, with approximately 93% as singletons. This specimen was CD4+ T cells from blood, taken before the transplant. Every receptor here comes from a human donor who received a combined kidney and bone marrow transplant.

This clone has just one count. V and J are TRBV20-1 and TRBJ1-1, with D unclear. CDR3 length: 10 amino acids. Germline-derived CDR1 and CDR2 are DFQATT and SNEGSKA (reference sequence). Trimming took 7 bases from V and 11 from J, leaving 14 bases between them. The CDR3 DNA reads as TGCAGTGTGGTTCAGGCCTGGGCTTTCTTT. Its translation: CSVVQAWAFF.

The chain carries TRBV14 and TRBJ2-7; 7 nucleotides match TRBD2. This CDR3 is built from 11 residues. Germline V gene data show CDR1 as SGHDN and CDR2 as FVKESK. The V segment lost 8 bases and the J segment 5 bases; nucleotides outside the gene matches: 3. CDR3 DNA sequence: TGTGCCAGCGGGAGGGCCAACGAGCAGTACTTC. Its protein is CASGRANEQYF.

The genes are TRBV12-5 and TRBJ2-1, with TRBD2 identical over 7 bases. The germline V gene has CDR1 LGHNT and CDR2 FRNRAP. The CDR3 totals 13 residues. The J segment lost 6 bases and the V segment lost 11 bases, leaving 10 bases of the junction unmatched. The CDR3 DNA sequence: TGTGCTCACCGACTACTAGCGAGCAATGAGCAGTTCTTC. Translation gives CAHRLLASNEQFF. Using reference TRBV12-5 and TRBJ2-1 for the parts outside the CDR3, the full variable domain is DARVTQTPRHKVTEMGQEVTMRCQPILGHNTVFWYRQTMMQGLELLAYFRNRAPLDDSGMPKDRFSAEMPDATLATLKIQPSEPRDSAVYFCAHRLLASNEQFFGPGTRLTVL.

V gene TRBV6-5 combines with J gene TRBJ2-5; D gene uncertain. CDR3 length: 14 amino acids. The ends were cut back, 2 bases at V and 4 bases at J, with 11 bases in the middle. The germline V gene has CDR1 MNHEY and CDR2 SVGAGI. DNA for the CDR3: TGTGCCAGCAGTTACCTCCCCTGGAGAGAGACCCAGTACTTC. Translating it yields CASSYLPWRETQYF.

The rearrangement links TRBV4-3 to TRBJ2-1, with D perhaps TRBD1 (5 bases). There are 14 residues in the CDR3. The germline gives CDR1 LGHNA, CDR2 YSLEER. Trimming left V 4 bases short and J 4 bases short, with 11 bases between. CDR3 residues: CASSRSTDYNEQFF. The CDR3 coding sequence is TGCGCCAGCAGCCGATCGACAGATTACAATGAGCAGTTCTTC.

As regards this clone: The same CDR3 can be traced to other DNA sequences in this sample. The chain couples TRBV4-1 to TRBJ2-3, with TRBD1 matching 7 bases. V shed 8 bases and J 3 bases; nucleotides not matched to a gene: 5. Germline CDR1 is MGHRA and CDR2 is YSYEKL. The CDR3 spans 13 residues. The CDR3 coding sequence is TGCGCCAGCCGAAGACAGGGAACAGATACGCAGTATTTT. Its translation: CASRRQGTDTQYF.

V gene TRBV30 combines with J gene TRBJ2-2; the match to TRBD2 covers 14 bases. This CDR3 contains 19 residues. V shed 5 bases, J shed 5 bases, and the junction held 16 bases outside the gene matches. Germline V gene sequence: CDR1 GTSNPN, CDR2 SVGIG (reference sequence). CDR3 DNA: TGTGCCTGGGCTCAAGAGGGACTAGCGGGAGTCTTGAGGACCGGGGAGCTGTTTTTT. It translates to CAWAQEGLAGVLRTGELFF.

The chain carries TRBV2 and TRBJ2-7; no clear D. The CDR3 has 12 amino acids. Germline values: CDR1 SNHLY, CDR2 FYNNEI. V gave up 9 bases and J gave up 0 bases, with 9 bases separating them. The CDR3 sequence is CASSPNSYEQYF. CDR3 in DNA: TGTGCCAGTAGCCCGAACTCCTACGAGCAGTACTTC. Full variable domain (outside the CDR3, taken from reference TRBV2 and TRBJ2-7): EPEVTQTPSHQVTQMGQEVILRCVPISNHLYFYWYRQILGQKVEFLVSFYNNEISEKSEIFDDQFSVERPDGSNFTLKIRSTKLEDSAMYFCASSPNSYEQYFGPGTRLTVT.

The chain links TRBV28 to TRBJ1-5; D uncertain. Germline-derived CDR1 and CDR2 are MDHEN and SYDVKM. The CDR3 consists of 12 residues. V lost 1 base to trimming and J lost 6 bases, with 4 bases between them. This CDR3 is CASSLFLQPQHF. CDR3 coding DNA: TGTGCCAGCAGTTTATTTCTTCAGCCCCAGCATTTT.

The V call is TRBV5-1, the J call TRBJ2-1; 7 bases are shared with TRBD1. The junction had 4 bases not matched to a gene; V was cut back by 0 bases and J by 4 bases. The CDR3 has 15 amino acids. Germline CDR1 and CDR2: SGHRS and YFSETQ. DNA for the CDR3: TGCGCCAGCAGCTTGGTGGGGACAGAGTACAATGAGCAGTTCTTC. This encodes CASSLVGTEYNEQFF.

This clone was recorded once. The V and J genes are TRBV9 and TRBJ1-2; perhaps TRBD1 as D (6 bases). The CDR3 totals 14 residues. Trimming left V 4 bases short and J 2 bases short, with 12 bases between. Germline V gene lookup returns CDR1 SGDLS and CDR2 YYNGEE. CDR3 in DNA: TGTGCCAGCAGCACGTCCGGACAGAACTATGGCTACACCTTC. This encodes CASSTSGQNYGYTF.

The J gene is TRBJ1-5, the V gene TRBV4-2; 7 nucleotides align to TRBD1. The V gene's germline CDR1 is LGHNA and CDR2 YNFKEQ. This CDR3 is built from 15 residues. V trimming: 2 bases; J trimming: 6 bases; junction bases outside the gene matches: 7. The chain's CDR3 is CASSQSRQGGQPQHF. In nucleotides, the CDR3 is TGTGCCAGCAGCCAAAGCAGACAGGGAGGTCAGCCCCAGCATTTT.

The chain carries TRBV7-9 and TRBJ2-2; 13 bases are a match to TRBD2. The CDR3 is 18 residues long. The V and J ends lost 4 bases and 3 bases, in that order; junction bases with no gene match: 8. Germline V gene data show CDR1 as SEHNR and CDR2 as FQNEAQ (reference sequence). The CDR3 region is CASSYGLAGASYTGELFF. The CDR3 region has the DNA TGTGCCAGCAGCTACGGACTAGCGGGGGCCTCGTACACCGGGGAGCTGTTTTTT. Full variable domain (remainder filled in from reference TRBV7-9 and TRBJ2-2): DTGVSQNPRHKITKRGQNVTFRCDPISEHNRLYWYRQTLGQGPEFLTYFQNEAQLEKSRLLSDRFSAERPKGSFSTLEIQRTEQGDSAMYLCASSYGLAGASYTGELFFGEGSRLTVL.

The chain carries TRBV5-1 and TRBJ2-3; TRBD1 agrees at 11 bases. Germline V gene lookup returns CDR1 SGHRS and CDR2 YFSETQ. J gave up 0 bases and V 4 bases, and 10 bases lay outside the gene matches. This CDR3 comprises 18 residues. The CDR3 region is CASSIGQGAFSSTDTQYF. CDR3 coding DNA: TGCGCCAGCAGCATAGGACAGGGGGCATTTTCTAGCACAGATACGCAGTATTTT.

This clone was counted once. The V gene is TRBV5-1, the J gene TRBJ2-3; a possible D gene is TRBD1 (6 bases). The CDR3 is 15 residues long. CDR1 SGHRS and CDR2 YFSETQ come from the germline V gene. V shed 4 bases and J shed 2 bases, with 14 bases lying between them. CDR3 DNA: TGCGCCAGCAGCGACCAGGGGCCCTCCACAGATACGCAGTATTTT. Translation gives CASSDQGPSTDTQYF.

The chain links TRBV7-3 to TRBJ2-5, with 8 bases lining up with TRBD2. V lost 5 bases, J lost 0 bases, and 2 bases stayed unmatched. This CDR3 has 14 residues. Germline values: CDR1 SGHTA, CDR2 FQGTGA. Written as DNA, the CDR3 is TGTGCCAGCAGCGTTAGCGGGGACCAAGAGACCCAGTACTTC. The encoded protein is CASSVSGDQETQYF.

V and J are TRBV6-5 and TRBJ1-1; the D is unclear. This CDR3 has 14 amino acids. Trimming cost V 6 bases and J 1 base, with 12 bases left between them. Germline CDR1 MNHEY, CDR2 SVGAGI. The CDR3 DNA is TGTGCCAGCAGACCCACAGTGCCGAACACTGAAGCTTTCTTT. Translated: CASRPTVPNTEAFF.

The CDR3 DNA follows: TGCAGCTTCGGTGGGGGGTTCTACAATGAGCAGTTCTTC. It specifies CSFGGGFYNEQFF. The chain couples TRBV29-1 to TRBJ2-1; TRBD2 might be the D (6 bases). CDR3 length: 13 amino acids. V lost 8 bases, J lost 3 bases, and 14 bases lay in between. Germline V CDR1 and CDR2: SQVTM, ANQGSEA.

The chain joins TRBV6-6 to TRBJ1-2, with D perhaps matching TRBD1 (5 bases). Trimming removed 0 bases at V and 0 bases at J, with 8 bases between. Germline V gene sequence: CDR1 MNHNY, CDR2 SVGAGI (reference sequence). The CDR3 is 15 amino acids. The CDR3 nucleotides read TGTGCCAGCAGTTACTCGGGGGGATCTAACTATGGCTACACCTTC. This encodes CASSYSGGSNYGYTF.

This chain connects TRBV6-5 to TRBJ1-3, with TRBD1 as a possible D gene (5 bases). The CDR3 totals 15 residues. Germline V gene data show CDR1 as MNHEY and CDR2 as SVGAGI. V lost 4 bases, J lost 2 bases, and 12 bases lay in between. CDR3 amino acids: CASSFVQGTGNTIYF. The CDR3 DNA reads TGTGCCAGCAGTTTCGTCCAGGGAACTGGAAACACCATATATTTT.